These T cell receptor beta chains were read from a single sample in a study of blood T cell repertoires in COVID-19. Generated by immunoSEQ multiplex PCR, the TCRdb table keeps only in-frame clones and is missing some. The sample records around 160,000 clones, 80% to 90% being singletons. Sequenced material: peripheral blood. The receptors were gathered from a human donor with acute or convalescent COVID-19. The donor label of this sample is uncertain. Each CDR3 is given without its conserved first and last residue. D genes are given only for firm matches. Clone size is given for some rows only: seen once, a few or many times, or a class if the clone is expanded.

v_call	j_call	clone_size	d_call	cdr3_aa
TRBV12-3/TRBV12-4	TRBJ1-1	.	.	ASSLGGRTEAF
TRBV6-4	TRBJ1-4	.	.	ASNGETGPPCVWYGEKLF
TRBV14	TRBJ2-1	.	TRBD2	ASSPQRAQNSFRDYQQGQF
TRBV20-1	TRBJ2-1	.	.	SAGLYNEQF
TRBV6-5	TRBJ1-4	.	.	ASTTREDEKLF
TRBV12-3/TRBV12-4	TRBJ2-7	.	.	ASSAGYEQY
TRBV12-3/TRBV12-4	TRBJ2-1	.	.	ASSFGNEQF
TRBV11-2	TRBJ1-1	.	TRBD1	ASSLEGTVNTEAF
TRBV5-1	TRBJ2-2	.	TRBD1	ASSLEGAKGGELF
TRBV18	TRBJ1-3	few	TRBD1	ASSRTGGDTIY
TRBV2	TRBJ1-1	.	.	ASRDTVNTEAF
TRBV27	TRBJ1-4	.	.	ASSSIDGAGEKLF
TRBV5-5	TRBJ2-2	.	TRBD1	ASSPDPGQGAHGELF
TRBV3-1/TRBV3-2	TRBJ2-2	.	TRBD2	ASSRLGSGGTGELF
TRBV7-9	TRBJ1-2	.	.	ASSLGSFYGYT
TRBV2	TRBJ1-5	.	TRBD1	ASRDRGLSNQPQH
TRBV7-9	TRBJ1-1	.	.	ASSLRGGMGNTEAF
TRBV14	TRBJ2-2	.	TRBD2	ASSHLGSGGATGELF
TRBV5-1	TRBJ1-1	.	.	ASSPLGGGRTEAF
TRBV5-6	TRBJ2-7	few	TRBD1	ASSSQGTGGYDEQY
TRBV5-5	TRBJ1-2	medium-sized	.	ASSLLSDYGYT
TRBV19	TRBJ1-2	once	.	ASSTRLIHYGYT
TRBV14	TRBJ2-2	.	TRBD1	ASSHRTGDLSGELF
TRBV19	TRBJ1-1	few	.	ASSSGVNTEAF
TRBV4-1	TRBJ1-1	.	.	ASSQDLGGTEAF
TRBV7-6	TRBJ2-1	.	.	ASSLVQVGGNEQF
TRBV6-5	TRBJ1-1	once	.	ASTYSRNTEAF
TRBV10-3	TRBJ1-4	.	TRBD1	AISEDGWTGNYEKLF
TRBV27	TRBJ1-1	.	TRBD1	ASSSPTGGWTEAF
TRBV18	TRBJ2-5	.	.	ASSPSSVDRTQETQY
TRBV5-6	TRBJ1-1	.	.	ASSDGGDGNTEAF
TRBV3-1/TRBV3-2	TRBJ2-6	.	.	ASSQDRGQISGANVLT
TRBV23-1	TRBJ1-2	.	.	ASSHPRDRGFYGYT
TRBV30	TRBJ1-1	few	.	AWSPGTGSEAF
TRBV7-6	TRBJ1-1	.	.	ASSASAGRNTEAF
TRBV19	TRBJ2-2	many	.	ASSKGDTGELF
TRBV14	TRBJ1-6	.	TRBD1	ASRQGQGGSYNSPLH
TRBV19	TRBJ1-6	.	.	ASSRGSYNSPLH
TRBV27	TRBJ1-1	.	.	ASSLNWGRVNTEAF
TRBV5-1	TRBJ1-3	.	.	ASSPRTGFGNTIY
TRBV19	TRBJ1-2	few	TRBD1	ASSLTGNYGYT
TRBV19	TRBJ1-2	.	TRBD1	ASSIALVPGTGVYGYT
TRBV2	TRBJ1-1	.	.	ASRGGMNTEAF
TRBV11-3	TRBJ2-5	.	.	ASSWGRGDRTKETQY
TRBV11-3	TRBJ2-3	.	.	ASSPRGTDTQY